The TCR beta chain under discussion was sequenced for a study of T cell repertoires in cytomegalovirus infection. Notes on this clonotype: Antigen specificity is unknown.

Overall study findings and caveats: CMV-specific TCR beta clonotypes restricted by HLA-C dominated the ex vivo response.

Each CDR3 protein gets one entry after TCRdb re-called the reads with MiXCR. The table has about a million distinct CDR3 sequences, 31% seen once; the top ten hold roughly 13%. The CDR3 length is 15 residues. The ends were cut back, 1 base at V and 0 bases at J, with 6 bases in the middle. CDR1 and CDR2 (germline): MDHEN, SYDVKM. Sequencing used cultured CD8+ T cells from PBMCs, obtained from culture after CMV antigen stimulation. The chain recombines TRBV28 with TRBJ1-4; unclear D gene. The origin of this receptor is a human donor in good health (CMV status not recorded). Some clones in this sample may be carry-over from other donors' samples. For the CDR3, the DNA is TGTGCCAGCAGTTTATTCGCAGCAACTAATGAAAAACTGTTTTTT. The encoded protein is CASSLFAATNEKLFF.